This T cell receptor beta chain comes out of a study of tumor T cells in aggressive B-cell lymphoma. The data were produced by immunoSEQ multiplex PCR, yet TCRdb's version contains in-frame clones alone and is incomplete. The data show roughly 2,900 clones, about 90% seen once. This clone came up a few times. The receptor was derived from an adult with diffuse large B cell lymphoma. Sequences were obtained from tumor tissue.

CDR3 coding DNA: TGTGCCAGCAGTGGACAGGGGCAGTTGGACGAGCAGTACTTC. It codes for CASSGQGQLDEQYF. This rearrangement joins TRBV6-1 to TRBJ2-7, with TRBD1 identical over 8 bases. Germline V CDR1 and CDR2: MNHNS, SASEGT. J gave up 5 bases and V 4 bases, and 7 bases lay outside the gene matches. The CDR3 has 14 residues.